This entry is about one T cell receptor (beta chain). Its antigen is currently unknown. Germline assignment: CDR1 SGHTA and CDR2 FQGTGA. The CDR3 spans 16 residues. Trimming at V came to 5 bases and at J to 4 bases, leaving 9 bases not matched to a gene. The data stem from a study of T cell repertoires and HLA-DP antigens. About the research overall: Sorted CD137+CD4+ samples averaged approximately 230 ng DNA; pre-culture CD4+ samples, 900 to 1,500 ng.

Assay: immunoSEQ multiplex PCR; the TCRdb copy retains only in-frame clones and omits some. The profile covers around 100,000 clones, with over 90% appearing a single time and about 0.25% taken by the ten largest. Notes on the study in general: Against one allele, clones undetected before culture averaged about 34%; against the other, approximately 51%. Pre-culture clonality, approximately 0.037, was far below sorted CD137+ clonality of about 0.4.

This clonotype originated in a woman younger than 30 in good health and CMV-seronegative. This chain connects TRBV7-3 to TRBJ2-2; 8 positions agree with TRBD2. The material sequenced was CD4+ T cells from PBMCs. CDR3 residues: CASSPDRSGSTGELFF. The CDR3 DNA reads as TGTGCCAGCAGCCCTGACAGGAGCGGGAGCACCGGGGAGCTGTTTTTT.